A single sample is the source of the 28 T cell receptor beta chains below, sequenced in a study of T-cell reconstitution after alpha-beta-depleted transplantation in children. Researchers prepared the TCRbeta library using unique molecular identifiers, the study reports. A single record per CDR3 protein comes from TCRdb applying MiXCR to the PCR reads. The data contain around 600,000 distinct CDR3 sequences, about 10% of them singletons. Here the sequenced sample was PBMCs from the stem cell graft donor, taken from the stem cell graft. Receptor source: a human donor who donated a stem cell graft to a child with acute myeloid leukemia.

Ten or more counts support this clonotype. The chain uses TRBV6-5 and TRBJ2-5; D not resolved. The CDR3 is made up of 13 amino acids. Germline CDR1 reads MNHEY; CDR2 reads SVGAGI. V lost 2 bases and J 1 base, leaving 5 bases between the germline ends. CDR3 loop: CASSYTPQETQYF. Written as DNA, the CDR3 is TGTGCCAGCAGTTACACCCCCCAAGAGACCCAGTACTTC.

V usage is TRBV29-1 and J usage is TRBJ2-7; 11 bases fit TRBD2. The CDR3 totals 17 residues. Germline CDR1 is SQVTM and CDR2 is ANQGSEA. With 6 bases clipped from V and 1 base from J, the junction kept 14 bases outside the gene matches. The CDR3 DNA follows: TGCAGCGTGACCCGGGCTAGCGGGAGGCTTAGATCCTACGAGCAGTACTTC. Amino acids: CSVTRASGRLRSYEQYF.

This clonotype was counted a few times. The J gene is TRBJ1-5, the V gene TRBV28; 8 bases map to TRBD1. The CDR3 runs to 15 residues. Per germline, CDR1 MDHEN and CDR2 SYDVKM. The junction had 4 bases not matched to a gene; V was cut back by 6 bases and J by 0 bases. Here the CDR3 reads CASRQGVYSNQPQHF. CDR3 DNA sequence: TGTGCCAGCAGACAGGGGGTTTATAGCAATCAGCCCCAGCATTTT.

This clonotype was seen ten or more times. Written as DNA, the CDR3 is TGTGCCGTTGCCCCCCGTGGGGCGGATGATACGCAGTATTTT. Protein product: CAVAPRGADDTQYF. The genes are TRBV10-3 and TRBJ2-3, with D tentatively TRBD1 (5 bases). The ends were cut back, 11 bases at V and 6 bases at J, with 21 bases in the middle. This CDR3 has 14 amino acids. Germline V CDR1 and CDR2: ENHRY, SYGVKD.

The CDR3 region is CASSPNFGGGTGELFF. In nucleotides, the CDR3 is TGCGCCAGCAGCCCCAACTTTGGGGGGGGCACCGGGGAGCTGTTTTTT. The genes are TRBV4-3 and TRBJ2-2; 7 bases are shared with TRBD2. The germline V gene encodes CDR1 LGHNA and CDR2 YSLEER. The CDR3 length is 16 residues. Trimming cost V 4 bases and J 4 bases; bases outside gene matches: 9.

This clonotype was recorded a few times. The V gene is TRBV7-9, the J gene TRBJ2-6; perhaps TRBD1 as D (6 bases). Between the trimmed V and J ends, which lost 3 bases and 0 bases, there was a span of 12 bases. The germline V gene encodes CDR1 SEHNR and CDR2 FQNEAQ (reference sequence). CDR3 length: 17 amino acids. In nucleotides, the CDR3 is TGTGCCAGCAGCTTTACAGGGATCGCCTCTGGGGCCAACGTCCTGACTTTC. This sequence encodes CASSFTGIASGANVLTF.

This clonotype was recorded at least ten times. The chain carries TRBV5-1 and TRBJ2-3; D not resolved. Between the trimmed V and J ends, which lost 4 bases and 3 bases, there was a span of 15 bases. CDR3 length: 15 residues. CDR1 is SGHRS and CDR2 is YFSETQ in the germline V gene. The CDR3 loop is CASSRGDPETDTQYF. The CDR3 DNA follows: TGCGCCAGCAGCCGCGGTGACCCGGAAACAGATACGCAGTATTTT.

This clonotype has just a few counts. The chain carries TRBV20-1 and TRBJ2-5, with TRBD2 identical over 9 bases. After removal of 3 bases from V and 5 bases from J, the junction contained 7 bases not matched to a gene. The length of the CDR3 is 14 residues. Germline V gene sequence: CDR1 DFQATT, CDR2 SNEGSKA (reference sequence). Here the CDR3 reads CSASPAGGAETQYF. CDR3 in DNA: TGCAGTGCTAGTCCAGCGGGAGGAGCTGAGACCCAGTACTTC.

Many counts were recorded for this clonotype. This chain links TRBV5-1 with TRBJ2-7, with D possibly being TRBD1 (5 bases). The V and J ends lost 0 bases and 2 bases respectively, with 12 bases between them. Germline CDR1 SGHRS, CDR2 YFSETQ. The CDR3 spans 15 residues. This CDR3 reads CASSLAKGAPYEQYF. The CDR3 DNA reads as TGCGCCAGCAGCTTGGCTAAAGGGGCGCCCTACGAGCAGTACTTC.

This CDR3 is CASSHRPETVTGELFF. CDR3 nucleotide sequence: TGTGCCAGCAGCCATCGTCCGGAGACGGTCACCGGGGAGCTGTTTTTT. The chain couples TRBV14 to TRBJ2-2; D uncertain. The CDR3 spans 16 residues. Looked up from germline, CDR1 is SGHDN and CDR2 is FVKESK. Trimming took off 3 bases at V and 4 bases at J, with 15 bases between the two ends.

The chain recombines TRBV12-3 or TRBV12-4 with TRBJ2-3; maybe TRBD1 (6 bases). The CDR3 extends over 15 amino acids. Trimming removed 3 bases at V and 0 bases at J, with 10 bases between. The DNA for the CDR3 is TGTGCCAGCAGTTTTTCAGGGGTCAGCACAGATACGCAGTATTTT. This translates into CASSFSGVSTDTQYF.

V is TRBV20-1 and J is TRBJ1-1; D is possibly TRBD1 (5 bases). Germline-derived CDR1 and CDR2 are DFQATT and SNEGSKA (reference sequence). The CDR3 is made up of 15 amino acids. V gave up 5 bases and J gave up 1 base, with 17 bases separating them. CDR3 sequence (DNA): TGCAGTGCTCCCCTTCCTACGACAGCGAACACTGAAGCTTTCTTT. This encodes CSAPLPTTANTEAFF.

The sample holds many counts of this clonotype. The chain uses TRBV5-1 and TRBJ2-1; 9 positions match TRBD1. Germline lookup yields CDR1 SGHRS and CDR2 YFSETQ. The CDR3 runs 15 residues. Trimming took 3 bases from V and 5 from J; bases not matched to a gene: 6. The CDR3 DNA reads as TGCGCCAGCAGCTCGGACAGGGGTGTTAACAATGAGCAGTTCTTC. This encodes CASSSDRGVNNEQFF.

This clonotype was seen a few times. The CDR3 coding sequence is TGTGCCAGCAGCCCCCGAGCAGGGGGTCTGAGCTCTGGAAACACCATATATTTT. This translates into CASSPRAGGLSSGNTIYF. The chain has TRBV7-8 and TRBJ1-3; 7 bases are a match to TRBD1. Germline trimming cut 5 bases from V and 0 bases from J; bases unmatched to any gene: 13. Germline V gives CDR1 SGHVS, CDR2 FQNEAQ. CDR3 length: 18 amino acids.

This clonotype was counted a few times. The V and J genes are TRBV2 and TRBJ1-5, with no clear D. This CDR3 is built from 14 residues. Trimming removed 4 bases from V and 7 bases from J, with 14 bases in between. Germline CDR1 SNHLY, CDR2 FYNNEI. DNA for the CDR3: TGTGCCAGCAGTGCTGAGGGCGGTAGGCAGCCCCAGCATTTT. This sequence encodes CASSAEGGRQPQHF.

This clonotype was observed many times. This chain's CDR3 is CSVGQNYGYTF. DNA of the CDR3: TGCAGCGTCGGACAGAACTATGGCTACACCTTC. This rearrangement joins TRBV29-1 to TRBJ1-2; a weak D match, TRBD1 (6 bases). The CDR3 totals 11 residues. The germline gives CDR1 SQVTM, CDR2 ANQGSEA. Trimming cost V 6 bases and J 2 bases, with 7 bases left between them.

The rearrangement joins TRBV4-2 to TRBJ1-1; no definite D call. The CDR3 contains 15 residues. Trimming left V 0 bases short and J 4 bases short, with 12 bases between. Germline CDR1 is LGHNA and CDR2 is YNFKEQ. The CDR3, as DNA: TGTGCCAGCAGCCAAGACCTTGGGGTAGGCACTGAAGCTTTCTTT. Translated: CASSQDLGVGTEAFF.

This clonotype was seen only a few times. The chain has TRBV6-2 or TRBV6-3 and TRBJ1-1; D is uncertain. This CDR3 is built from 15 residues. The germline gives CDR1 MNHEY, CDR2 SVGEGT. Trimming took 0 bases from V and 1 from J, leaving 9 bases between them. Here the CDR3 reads CASSYSAGGNTEAFF. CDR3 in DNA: TGTGCCAGCAGTTACTCGGCAGGAGGGAACACTGAAGCTTTCTTT.

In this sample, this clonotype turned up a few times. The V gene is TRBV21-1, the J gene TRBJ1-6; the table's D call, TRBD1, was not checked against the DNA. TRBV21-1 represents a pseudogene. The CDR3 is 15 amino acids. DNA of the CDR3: TGTGCCAGCAGCATTCGACAGGGGCCGGATTCACCCCTCCACTTT. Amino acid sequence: CASSIRQGPDSPLHF.

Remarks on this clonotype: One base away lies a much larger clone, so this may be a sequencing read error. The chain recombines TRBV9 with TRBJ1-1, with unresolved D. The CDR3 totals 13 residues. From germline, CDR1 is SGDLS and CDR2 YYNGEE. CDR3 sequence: CASSVYMNTEALF. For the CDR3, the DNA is TGTGCCAGCAGCGTTTATATGAACACTGAAGCTCTCTTT.

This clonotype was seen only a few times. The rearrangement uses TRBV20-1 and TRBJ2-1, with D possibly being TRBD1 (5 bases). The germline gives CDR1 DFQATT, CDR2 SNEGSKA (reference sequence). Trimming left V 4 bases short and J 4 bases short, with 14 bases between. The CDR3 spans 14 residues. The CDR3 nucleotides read TGCAGTGCTAAGACAGATGGGAAGTACAATGAGCAGTTCTTC. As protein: CSAKTDGKYNEQFF.

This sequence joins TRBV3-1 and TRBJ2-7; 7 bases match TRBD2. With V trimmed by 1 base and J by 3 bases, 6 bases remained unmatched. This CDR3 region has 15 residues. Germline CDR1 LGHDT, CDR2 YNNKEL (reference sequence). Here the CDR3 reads CASSQGLADRYEQYF. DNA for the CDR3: TGTGCCAGCAGCCAAGGACTAGCCGACCGCTACGAGCAGTACTTC.

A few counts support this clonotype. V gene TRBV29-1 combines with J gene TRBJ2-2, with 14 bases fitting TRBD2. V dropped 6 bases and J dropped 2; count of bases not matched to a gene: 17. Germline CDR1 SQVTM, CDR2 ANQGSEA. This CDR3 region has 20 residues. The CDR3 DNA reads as TGCAGCGTCGCGTTAATCGGGACTAGCGGGGGAGGAACAAACACCGGGGAGCTGTTTTTT. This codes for CSVALIGTSGGGTNTGELFF.

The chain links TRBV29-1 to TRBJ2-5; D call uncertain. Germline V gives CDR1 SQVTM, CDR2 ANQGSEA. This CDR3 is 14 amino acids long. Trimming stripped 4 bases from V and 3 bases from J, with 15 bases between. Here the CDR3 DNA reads TGCAGCGTTGTATTGGTGACTCGTAAAGAGACCCAGTACTTC. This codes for CSVVLVTRKETQYF.

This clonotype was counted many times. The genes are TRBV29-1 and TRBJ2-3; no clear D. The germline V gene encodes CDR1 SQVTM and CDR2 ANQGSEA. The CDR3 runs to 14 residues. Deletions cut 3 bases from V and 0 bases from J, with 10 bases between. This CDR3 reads CSVESQPSTDTQYF. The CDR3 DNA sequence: TGCAGCGTTGAGTCACAACCTAGCACAGATACGCAGTATTTT.

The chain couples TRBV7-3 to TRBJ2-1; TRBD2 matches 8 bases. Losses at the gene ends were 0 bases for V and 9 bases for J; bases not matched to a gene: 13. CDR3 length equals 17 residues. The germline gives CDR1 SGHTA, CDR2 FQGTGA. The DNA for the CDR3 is TGTGCCAGCAGCTTAACAAGGCTTAGCGGGATGGGGCTTGAGCAGTTCTTC. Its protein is CASSLTRLSGMGLEQFF. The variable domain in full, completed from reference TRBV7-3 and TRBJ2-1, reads GAGVSQTPSNKVTEKGKYVELRCDPISGHTALYWYRQSLGQGPEFLIYFQGTGAADDSGLPNDRFFAVRPEGSVSTLKIQRTERGDSAVYLCASSLTRLSGMGLEQFFGPGTRLTVL.

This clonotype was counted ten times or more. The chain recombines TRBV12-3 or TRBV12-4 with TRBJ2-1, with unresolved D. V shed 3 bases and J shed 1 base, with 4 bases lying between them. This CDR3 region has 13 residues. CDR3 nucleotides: TGTGCCAGCAGTTTTGAATCCTACAATGAGCAGTTCTTC. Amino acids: CASSFESYNEQFF.

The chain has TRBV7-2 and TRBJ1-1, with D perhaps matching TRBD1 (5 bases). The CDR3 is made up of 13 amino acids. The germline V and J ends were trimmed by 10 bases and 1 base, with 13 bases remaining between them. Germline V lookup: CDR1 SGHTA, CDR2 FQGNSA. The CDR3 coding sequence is TGTGCCACTCAAAGACAGACGAACACTGAAGCTTTCTTT. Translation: CATQRQTNTEAFF.